Each of the 21 T cell receptor beta chains below was sequenced from the same sample in a study of blood T cell repertoires in COVID-19. Libraries were prepared by immunoSEQ multiplex PCR; TCRdb keeps only in-frame clonotypes and omits some of them. The repertoire holds more than 200,000 clones, with about nine tenths as singletons. Sequencing input: PBMCs or T cells enriched from blood (not recorded which). The receptors were gathered from a woman between 18 and 29 years old who had recovered from COVID-19.

The count of this clone is one. The gene calls are TRBV6-5 and TRBJ2-1; D is uncertain. The germline CDR1 and CDR2 sequences are MNHEY and SVGAGI. V lost 3 bases to trimming and J lost 8 bases, with 5 bases between them. The CDR3 is made up of 11 amino acids. This CDR3 is CASSYFDEQFF. Written as DNA, the CDR3 is TGTGCCAGCAGTTATTTCGATGAGCAGTTCTTC.

The chain links TRBV5-4 to TRBJ2-7; a weak D match, TRBD1 (5 bases). Trimming removed 4 bases from V and 2 bases from J, with 13 bases in between. This CDR3 region has 14 residues. Per germline, CDR1 SGHNT and CDR2 YYREEE (reference sequence). The CDR3 region has the DNA TGTGCCAGCAGCCACACGGACATTCCCTACGAGCAGTACTTC. Translating gives CASSHTDIPYEQYF.

V is TRBV27 and J is TRBJ2-7; D not resolved. The CDR3 has 15 amino acids. Per germline, CDR1 MNHEY and CDR2 SMNVEV (reference sequence). V dropped 0 bases and J dropped 6 bases, with 15 bases sitting between them. In DNA form, the CDR3 reads TGTGCCAGCAGTTTATCAATCGAATATTCGGGCGAGCAGTACTTC. Translating gives CASSLSIEYSGEQYF.

The chain links TRBV29-1 to TRBJ1-4, with 9 bases fitting TRBD1. Germline values: CDR1 SQVTM, CDR2 ANQGSEA. The trim removed 6 bases at V and 5 bases at J, leaving 7 bases unmatched. The CDR3 sequence is 14 residues long. The chain's CDR3 is CSVKEGTGNEKLFF. CDR3 nucleotide sequence: TGCAGCGTAAAAGAAGGGACAGGGAATGAAAAACTGTTTTTT. Full variable domain (remainder filled in from reference TRBV29-1 and TRBJ1-4): SAVISQKPSRDICQRGTSLTIQCQVDSQVTMMFWYRQQPGQSLTLIATANQGSEATYESGFVIDKFPISRPNLTFSTLTVSNMSPEDSSIYLCSVKEGTGNEKLFFGSGTQLSVL.

There are a few counts of this clone. CDR3 region: CASSLVAGTDTQYF. CDR3 nucleotide sequence: TGTGCCAGCAGCTTGGTGGCAGGCACAGATACGCAGTATTTT. The chain combines TRBV5-6 with TRBJ2-3; the D is unclear. The V gene's germline CDR1 is SGHDT and CDR2 YYEEEE. CDR3 length: 14 residues. V was pared by 0 bases and J by 1 base, with 6 bases between.

This sequence joins TRBV15 and TRBJ1-1; 12 bases are shared with TRBD1. CDR3 length: 18 residues. In germline, CDR1 is LNHNV, CDR2 YYDKDF (reference sequence). The ends lost 0 bases at V and 4 bases at J; junction bases unmatched: 9. CDR3 DNA: TGTGCCACCAGCAGAGATCGGGGACAGGGGGCGCGGGGCACTGAAGCTTTCTTT. Its translation: CATSRDRGQGARGTEAFF.

The chain joins TRBV10-3 to TRBJ1-1; 8 bases match TRBD1. This CDR3 region has 13 residues. The V and J ends lost 6 bases and 4 bases, in that order; junction bases with no gene match: 4. Germline assignment: CDR1 ENHRY and CDR2 SYGVKD. CDR3 sequence reads: CAIRDREATEAFF. The CDR3 bases are TGTGCCATCAGGGACAGGGAGGCCACTGAAGCTTTCTTT.

The chain links TRBV5-4 to TRBJ1-2, with a possible D match to TRBD1 (6 bases). V was cut by 5 bases and J by 8 bases, with 22 bases left in between. The CDR3 contains 15 residues. Germline CDR1 SGHNT, CDR2 YYREEE (reference sequence). CDR3 in amino acids: CASRDPRRDRNGYTF. The CDR3, as DNA: TGTGCCAGCAGGGACCCAAGGCGCGACAGGAACGGCTACACCTTC. Filled out from reference TRBV5-4 and TRBJ1-2, the complete variable domain reads ETGVTQSPTHLIKTRGQQVTLRCSSQSGHNTVSWYQQALGQGPQFIFQYYREEENGRGNFPPRFSGLQFPNYSSELNVNALELDDSALYLCASRDPRRDRNGYTFGSGTRLTVV.

The chain is built from TRBV28 and TRBJ2-5; TRBD1 matches at 10 bases. CDR1 and CDR2 (germline): MDHEN, SYDVKM. The CDR3 is 15 residues long. The junction had 8 bases not matched to a gene; V was cut back by 5 bases and J by 5 bases. The DNA for the CDR3 is TGTGCCAGCAGTCCCGGGACAGGGGCCGAGGAGACCCAGTACTTC. Translated: CASSPGTGAEETQYF.

The chain recombines TRBV29-1 with TRBJ2-7, with 12 bases matching TRBD1. The CDR3 runs to 14 residues. Germline V gives CDR1 SQVTM, CDR2 ANQGSEA. The junction had 9 bases not matched to a gene; V was cut back by 8 bases and J by 4 bases. For the CDR3, the DNA is TGCAGCATACCGGGACAGGGGGCGGGTTACGAGCAGTACTTC. Amino acids: CSIPGQGAGYEQYF.

The chain uses TRBV19 and TRBJ1-1; D perhaps matches TRBD1 (5 bases). V was cut by 3 bases and J by 6 bases, with 5 bases left in between. This CDR3 has 11 residues. The germline CDR1 and CDR2 sequences are LNHDA and SQIVND (reference sequence). CDR3 sequence: CASSMGPEAFF. The CDR3 nucleotides are TGTGCCAGTAGTATGGGGCCTGAAGCTTTCTTT.

The chain uses TRBV7-8 and TRBJ2-7, with 9 bases that match TRBD1. Germline V gene lookup returns CDR1 SGHVS and CDR2 FQNEAQ. The CDR3 contains 16 residues. V gave up 1 base and J gave up 2 bases; unmatched junction bases: 6. The CDR3 loop is CASSLVGTGKAYEQYF. The CDR3 DNA is TGTGCCAGCAGCTTAGTTGGGACAGGGAAGGCCTACGAGCAGTACTTC.

The rearrangement links TRBV11-3 to TRBJ2-7, with 7 bases lining up with TRBD2. Per germline, CDR1 SGHNT and CDR2 YENEEA. The CDR3 extends over 16 amino acids. With V trimmed by 6 bases and J by 4 bases, 15 bases remained unmatched. The CDR3 protein is CASRRPQASGSYEQYF. The CDR3 region has the DNA TGTGCCAGCAGACGTCCGCAGGCTAGCGGATCTTACGAGCAGTACTTC.

The V gene is TRBV28, the J gene TRBJ1-5; the D gene is possibly TRBD1 (6 bases). V lost 3 bases to trimming and J lost 2 bases, with 14 bases between them. The germline gives CDR1 MDHEN, CDR2 SYDVKM. The CDR3 length is 16 residues. The CDR3 protein is CASSLAGGQGNQPQHF. The CDR3 DNA follows: TGTGCCAGCAGTTTGGCGGGGGGCCAGGGCAATCAGCCCCAGCATTTT.

The chain joins TRBV6-2 or TRBV6-3 to TRBJ2-5, with 7 bases fitting TRBD2. The CDR3 spans 14 residues. Germline V gene lookup returns CDR1 MNHEY and CDR2 SVGEGT. V was pared by 6 bases and J by 1 base, with 5 bases of the junction left unmatched. CDR3 bases: TGTGCCAGCAGCCGACTAGCTGCCCAAGAGACCCAGTACTTC. Translated, it gives CASSRLAAQETQYF.

The chain links TRBV19 to TRBJ2-3; 8 positions match TRBD1. The germline CDR1 and CDR2 sequences are LNHDA and SQIVND (reference sequence). This CDR3 has 15 residues. The ends lost 2 bases at V and 4 bases at J; junction bases unmatched: 5. The CDR3 region is CASSIQGAPPDTQYF. CDR3 nucleotide sequence: TGTGCCAGTAGTATACAGGGGGCGCCCCCAGATACGCAGTATTTT.

The chain is built from TRBV7-3 and TRBJ1-1; 8 bases are shared with TRBD1. The germline gives CDR1 SGHTA, CDR2 FQGTGA. CDR3 length equals 13 residues. With V trimmed by 0 bases and J by 11 bases, 5 bases remained unmatched. The CDR3 DNA reads as TGTGCCAGCAGCTTAACCGGACAGGGAGAGGCTTTCTTT. This translates into CASSLTGQGEAFF.

The J gene is TRBJ1-4, the V gene TRBV14; 11 bases line up with TRBD1. The trim removed 0 bases at V and 5 bases at J, leaving 8 bases unmatched. Germline lookup yields CDR1 SGHDN and CDR2 FVKESK. The CDR3 totals 18 residues. CDR3 sequence reads: CASSQERTGGKVNEKLFF. The CDR3 coding sequence is TGTGCCAGCAGCCAAGAACGGACAGGGGGCAAGGTGAATGAAAAACTGTTTTTT.

This chain uses TRBV7-3 with TRBJ2-5, with D perhaps TRBD1 (6 bases). CDR1 and CDR2 (germline): SGHTA, FQGTGA. Trimming took 2 bases from V and 5 from J, leaving 12 bases between them. The CDR3 is 14 amino acids. The CDR3 protein is CASSLGGGPETQYF. The CDR3 DNA is TGTGCCAGCAGCTTAGGGGGCGGCCCGGAGACCCAGTACTTC.

V is TRBV28 and J is TRBJ2-7, with D perhaps matching TRBD2 (5 bases). The CDR3 has 10 residues. Between the trimmed V and J ends, which lost 5 bases and 9 bases, there was a span of 8 bases. CDR1 MDHEN and CDR2 SYDVKM come from the germline V gene. The CDR3 nucleotides read TGTGCCAGCAGTAAAGAGGGGCAGTACTTC. It encodes CASSKEGQYF.

The chain links TRBV11-3 to TRBJ2-4, with D maybe TRBD1 (5 bases). Germline lookup yields CDR1 SGHNT and CDR2 YENEEA. Trimming left V 1 base short and J 0 bases short, with 13 bases between. This CDR3 is 17 amino acids long. The CDR3 is CASSLGRVILAKNIQYF. In DNA form, the CDR3 reads TGTGCCAGCAGCTTAGGCAGGGTAATACTAGCCAAAAACATTCAGTACTTC.